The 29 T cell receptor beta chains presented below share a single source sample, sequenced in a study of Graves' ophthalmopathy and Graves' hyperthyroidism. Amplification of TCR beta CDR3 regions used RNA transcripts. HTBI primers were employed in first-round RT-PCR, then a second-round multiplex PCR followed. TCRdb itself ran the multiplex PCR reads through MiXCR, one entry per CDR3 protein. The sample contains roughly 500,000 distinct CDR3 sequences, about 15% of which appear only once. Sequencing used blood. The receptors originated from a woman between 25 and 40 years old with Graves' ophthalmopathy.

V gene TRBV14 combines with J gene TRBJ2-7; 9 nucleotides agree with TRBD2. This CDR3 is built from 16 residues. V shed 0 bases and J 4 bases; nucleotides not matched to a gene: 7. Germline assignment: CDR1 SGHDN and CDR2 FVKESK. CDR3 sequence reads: CASSQDSTSGAYEQYF. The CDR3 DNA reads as TGTGCCAGCAGCCAAGATTCGACTAGCGGAGCTTACGAGCAGTACTTC.

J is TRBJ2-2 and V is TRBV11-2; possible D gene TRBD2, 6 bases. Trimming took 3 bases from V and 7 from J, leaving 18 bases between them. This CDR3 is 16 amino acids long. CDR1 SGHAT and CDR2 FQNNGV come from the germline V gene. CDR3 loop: CASSFRVRGLNGELFF. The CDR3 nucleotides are TGTGCCAGCAGCTTTCGCGTACGGGGGTTAAACGGGGAGCTGTTTTTT.

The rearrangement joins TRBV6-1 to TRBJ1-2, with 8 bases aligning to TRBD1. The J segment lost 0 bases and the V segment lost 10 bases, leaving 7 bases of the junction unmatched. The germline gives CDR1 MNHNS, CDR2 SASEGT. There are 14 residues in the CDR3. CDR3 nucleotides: TGTGCCACCTCGGACAGGGCGGCTAACTATGGCTACACCTTC. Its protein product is CATSDRAANYGYTF.

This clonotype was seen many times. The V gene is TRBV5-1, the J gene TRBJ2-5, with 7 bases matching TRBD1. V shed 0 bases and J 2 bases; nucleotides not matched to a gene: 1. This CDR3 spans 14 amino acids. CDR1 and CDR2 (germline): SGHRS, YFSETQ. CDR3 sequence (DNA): TGCGCCAGCAGCTTGGTGGGACAGCAAGAGACCCAGTACTTC. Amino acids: CASSLVGQQETQYF.

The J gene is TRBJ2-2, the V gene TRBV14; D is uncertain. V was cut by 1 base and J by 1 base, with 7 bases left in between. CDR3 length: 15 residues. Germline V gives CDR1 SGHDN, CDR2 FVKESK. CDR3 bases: TGTGCCAGCAGCCAAGTTGTCCGGAACACCGGGGAGCTGTTTTTT. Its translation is CASSQVVRNTGELFF.

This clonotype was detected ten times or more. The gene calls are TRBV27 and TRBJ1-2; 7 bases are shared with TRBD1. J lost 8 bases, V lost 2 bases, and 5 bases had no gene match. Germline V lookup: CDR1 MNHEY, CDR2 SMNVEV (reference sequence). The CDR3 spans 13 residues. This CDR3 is CASSLKGARGYTF. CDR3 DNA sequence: TGTGCCAGCAGTTTAAAGGGGGCGAGGGGCTACACCTTC.

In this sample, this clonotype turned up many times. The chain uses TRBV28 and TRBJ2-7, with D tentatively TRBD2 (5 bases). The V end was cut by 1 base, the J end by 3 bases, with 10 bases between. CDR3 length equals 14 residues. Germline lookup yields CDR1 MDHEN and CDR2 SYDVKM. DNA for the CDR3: TGTGCCAGCAGTTTATTTGGGGAGATCTACGAGCAGTACTTC. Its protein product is CASSLFGEIYEQYF.

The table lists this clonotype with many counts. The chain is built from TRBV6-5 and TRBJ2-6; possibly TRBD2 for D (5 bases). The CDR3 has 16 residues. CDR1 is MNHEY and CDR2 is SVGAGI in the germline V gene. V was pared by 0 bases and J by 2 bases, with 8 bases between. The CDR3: CASSYSRATGANVLTF. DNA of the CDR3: TGTGCCAGCAGTTACTCGCGGGCCACTGGGGCCAACGTCCTGACTTTC.

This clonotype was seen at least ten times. CDR3 DNA sequence: TGTGCCAGCAGTTACCCAGGAGAGGGCGGCGAGCAGTACTTC. Translated: CASSYPGEGGEQYF. This rearrangement joins TRBV6-5 to TRBJ2-7; possibly TRBD2 for D (5 bases). V shed 2 bases and J shed 6 bases, with 14 bases lying between them. The CDR3 extends over 14 amino acids. Germline V CDR1 and CDR2: MNHEY, SVGAGI.

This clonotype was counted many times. CDR3 sequence (DNA): TGTGCCAGCAGCAGGACAGGGGGCGTGGAGACCCAGTACTTC. Translated: CASSRTGGVETQYF. The chain carries TRBV7-9 and TRBJ2-5, with TRBD1 matching over 11 bases. The CDR3 sequence is 14 residues long. Germline CDR1 is SEHNR and CDR2 is FQNEAQ (reference sequence). Trimming took 5 bases from V and 5 from J; bases not matched to a gene: 4.

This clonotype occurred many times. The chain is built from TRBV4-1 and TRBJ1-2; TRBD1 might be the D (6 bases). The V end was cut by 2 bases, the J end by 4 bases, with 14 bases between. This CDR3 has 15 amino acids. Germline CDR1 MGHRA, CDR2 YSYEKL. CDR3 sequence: CASSQTGGFIYGYTF. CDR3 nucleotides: TGCGCCAGCAGCCAAACTGGGGGCTTCATCTATGGCTACACCTTC.

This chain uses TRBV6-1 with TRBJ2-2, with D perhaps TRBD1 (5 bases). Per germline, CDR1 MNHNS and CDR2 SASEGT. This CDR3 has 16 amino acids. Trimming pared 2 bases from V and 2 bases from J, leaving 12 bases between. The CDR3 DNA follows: TGTGCCAGCAGTGAACGACAGATCTATAACACCGGGGAGCTGTTTTTT. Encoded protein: CASSERQIYNTGELFF.

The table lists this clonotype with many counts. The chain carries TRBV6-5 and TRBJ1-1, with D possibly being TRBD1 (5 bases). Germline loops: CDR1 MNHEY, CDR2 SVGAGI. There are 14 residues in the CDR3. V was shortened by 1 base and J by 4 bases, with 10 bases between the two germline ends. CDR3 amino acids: CASSYWGKATEAFF. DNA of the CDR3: TGTGCCAGCAGTTACTGGGGGAAAGCCACTGAAGCTTTCTTT.

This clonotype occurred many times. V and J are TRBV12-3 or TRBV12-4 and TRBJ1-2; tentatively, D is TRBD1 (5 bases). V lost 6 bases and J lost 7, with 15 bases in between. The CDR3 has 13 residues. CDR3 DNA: TGTGCCAGCAGCAAGGCAGGGTTCTTTGGCTACACCTTC. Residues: CASSKAGFFGYTF.

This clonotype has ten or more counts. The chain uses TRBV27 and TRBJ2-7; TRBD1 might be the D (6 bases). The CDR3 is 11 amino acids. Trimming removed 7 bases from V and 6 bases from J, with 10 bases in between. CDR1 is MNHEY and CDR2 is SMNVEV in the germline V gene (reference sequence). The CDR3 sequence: CASIRGFEQYF. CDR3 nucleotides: TGTGCCAGCATCAGGGGTTTCGAGCAGTACTTC.

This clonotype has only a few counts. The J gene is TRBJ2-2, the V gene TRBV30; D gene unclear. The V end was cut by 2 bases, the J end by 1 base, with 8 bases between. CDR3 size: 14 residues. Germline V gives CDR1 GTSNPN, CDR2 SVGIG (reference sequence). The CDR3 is CAWSPDMNTGELFF. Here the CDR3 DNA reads TGTGCCTGGAGTCCCGACATGAACACCGGGGAGCTGTTTTTT.

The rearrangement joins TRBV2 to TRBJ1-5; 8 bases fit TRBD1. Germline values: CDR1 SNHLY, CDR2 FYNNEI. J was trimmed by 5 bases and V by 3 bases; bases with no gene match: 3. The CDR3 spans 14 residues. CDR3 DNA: TGTGCCAGCAGTGAGAACAGGGGGGATCAGCCCCAGCATTTT. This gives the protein CASSENRGDQPQHF.

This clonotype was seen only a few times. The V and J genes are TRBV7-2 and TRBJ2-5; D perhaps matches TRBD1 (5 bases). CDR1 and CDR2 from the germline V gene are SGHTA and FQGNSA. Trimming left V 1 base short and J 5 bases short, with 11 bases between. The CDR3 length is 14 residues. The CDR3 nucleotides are TGTGCCAGCAGCTTAGAGGGGTCTCGGGAGACCCAGTACTTC. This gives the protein CASSLEGSRETQYF. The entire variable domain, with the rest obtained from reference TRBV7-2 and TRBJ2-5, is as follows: GAGVSQSPSNKVTEKGKDVELRCDPISGHTALYWYRQSLGQGLEFLIYFQGNSAPDKSGLPSDRFSAERTGGSVSTLTIQRTQQEDSAVYLCASSLEGSRETQYFGPGTRLLVL.

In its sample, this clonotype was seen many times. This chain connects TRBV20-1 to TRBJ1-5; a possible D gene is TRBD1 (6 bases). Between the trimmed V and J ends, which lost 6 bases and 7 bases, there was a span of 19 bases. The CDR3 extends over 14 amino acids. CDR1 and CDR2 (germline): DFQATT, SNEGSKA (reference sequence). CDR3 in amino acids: CSAPSGGAEQPQHF. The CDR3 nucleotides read TGCAGTGCCCCGTCGGGGGGCGCAGAACAGCCCCAGCATTTT.

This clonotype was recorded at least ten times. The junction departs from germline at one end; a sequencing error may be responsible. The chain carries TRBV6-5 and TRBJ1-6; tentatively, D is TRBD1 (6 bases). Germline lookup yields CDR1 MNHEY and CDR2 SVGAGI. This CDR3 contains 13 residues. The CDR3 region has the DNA TGCGCCAGCAGACAGGAATATAATTCACCCCTCCACTTT. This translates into CASRQEYNSPLHF.

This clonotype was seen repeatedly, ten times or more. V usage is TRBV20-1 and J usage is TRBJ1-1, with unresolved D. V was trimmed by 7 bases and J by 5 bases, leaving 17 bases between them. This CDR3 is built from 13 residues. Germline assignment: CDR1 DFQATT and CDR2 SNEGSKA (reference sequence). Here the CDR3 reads CSGSEDEWTEAFF. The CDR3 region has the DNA TGCAGTGGATCGGAGGATGAATGGACTGAAGCTTTCTTT.

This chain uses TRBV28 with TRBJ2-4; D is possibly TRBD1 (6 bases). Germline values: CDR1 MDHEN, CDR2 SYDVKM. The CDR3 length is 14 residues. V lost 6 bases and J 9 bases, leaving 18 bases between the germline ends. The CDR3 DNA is TGTGCCAGCAGCTGGACAGCCCCTCTGGGCATTCAGTACTTC. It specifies CASSWTAPLGIQYF.

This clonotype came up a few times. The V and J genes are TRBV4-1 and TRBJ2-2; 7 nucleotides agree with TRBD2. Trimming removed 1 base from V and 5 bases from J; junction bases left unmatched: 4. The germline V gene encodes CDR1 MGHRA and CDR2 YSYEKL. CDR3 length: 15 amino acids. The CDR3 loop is CASSQVAGGTGELFF. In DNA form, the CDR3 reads TGCGCCAGCAGCCAAGTAGCGGGTGGTACCGGGGAGCTGTTTTTT.

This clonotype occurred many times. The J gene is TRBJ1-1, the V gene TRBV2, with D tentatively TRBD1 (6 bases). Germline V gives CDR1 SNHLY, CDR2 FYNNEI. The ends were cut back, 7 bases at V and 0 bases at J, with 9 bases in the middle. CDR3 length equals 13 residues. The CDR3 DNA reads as TGTGCCAGCATGGAGGGGGTGAACACTGAAGCTTTCTTT. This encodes CASMEGVNTEAFF.

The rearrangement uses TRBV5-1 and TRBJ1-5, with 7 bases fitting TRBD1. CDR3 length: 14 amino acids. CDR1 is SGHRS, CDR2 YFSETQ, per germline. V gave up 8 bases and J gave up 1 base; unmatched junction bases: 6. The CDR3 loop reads CARGTTGSNQPQHF. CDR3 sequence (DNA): TGCGCCAGGGGAACGACAGGGAGCAATCAGCCCCAGCATTTT. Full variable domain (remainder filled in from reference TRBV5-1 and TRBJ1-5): KAGVTQTPRYLIKTRGQQVTLSCSPISGHRSVSWYQQTPGQGLQFLFEYFSETQRNKGNFPGRFSGRQFSNSRSEMNVSTLELGDSALYLCARGTTGSNQPQHFGDGTRLSIL.

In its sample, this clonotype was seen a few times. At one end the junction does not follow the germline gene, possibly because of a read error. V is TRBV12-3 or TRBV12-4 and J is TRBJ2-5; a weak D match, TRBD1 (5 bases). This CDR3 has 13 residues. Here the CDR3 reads CASSFAGIETEYF. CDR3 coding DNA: TGTGCCAGCAGTTTTGCAGGGATAGAGACCGAGTACTTC.

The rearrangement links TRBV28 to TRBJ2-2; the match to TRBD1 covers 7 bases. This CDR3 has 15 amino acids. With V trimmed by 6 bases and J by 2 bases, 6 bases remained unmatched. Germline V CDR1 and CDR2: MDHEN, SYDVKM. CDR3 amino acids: CASRWDRRNTGELFF. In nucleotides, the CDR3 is TGTGCCAGCAGATGGGACAGAAGAAACACCGGGGAGCTGTTTTTT.

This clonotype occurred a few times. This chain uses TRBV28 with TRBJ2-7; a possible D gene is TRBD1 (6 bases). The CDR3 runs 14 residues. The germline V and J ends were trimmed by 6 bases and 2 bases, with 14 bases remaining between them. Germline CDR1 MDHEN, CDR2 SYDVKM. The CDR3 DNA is TGTGCCAGCAGACCGGGACAAAGAGCCTACGAGCAGTACTTC. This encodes CASRPGQRAYEQYF.

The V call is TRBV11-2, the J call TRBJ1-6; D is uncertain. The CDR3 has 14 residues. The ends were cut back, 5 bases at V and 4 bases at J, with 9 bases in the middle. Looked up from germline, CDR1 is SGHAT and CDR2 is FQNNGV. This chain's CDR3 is CASSRVAYNSPLHF. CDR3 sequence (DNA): TGTGCCAGCAGCCGGGTGGCATATAATTCACCCCTCCACTTT. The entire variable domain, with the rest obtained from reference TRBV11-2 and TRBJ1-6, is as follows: EAGVAQSPRYKIIEKRQSVAFWCNPISGHATLYWYQQILGQGPKLLIQFQNNGVVDDSQLPKDRFSAERLKGVDSTLKIQPAKLEDSAVYLCASSRVAYNSPLHFGNGTRLTVT.